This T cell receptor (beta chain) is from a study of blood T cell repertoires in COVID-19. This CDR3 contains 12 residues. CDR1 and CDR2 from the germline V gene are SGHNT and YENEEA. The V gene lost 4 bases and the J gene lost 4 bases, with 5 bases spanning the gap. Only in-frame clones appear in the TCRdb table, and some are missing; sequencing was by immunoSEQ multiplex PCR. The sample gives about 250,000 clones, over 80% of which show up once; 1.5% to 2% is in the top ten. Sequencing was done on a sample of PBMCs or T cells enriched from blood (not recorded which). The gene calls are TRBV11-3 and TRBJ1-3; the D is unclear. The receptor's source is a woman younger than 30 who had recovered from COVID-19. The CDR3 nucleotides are TGTGCCAGCAGCTGGGCCGGAAACACCATATATTTT. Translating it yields CASSWAGNTIYF. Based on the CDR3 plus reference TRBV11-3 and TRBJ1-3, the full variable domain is EAGVVQSPRYKIIEKKQPVAFWCNPISGHNTLYWYLQNLGQGPELLIRYENEEAVDDSQLPKDRFSAERLKGVDSTLKIQPAELGDSAVYLCASSWAGNTIYFGEGSWLTVV.